The clone carrying this TCR beta chain was seen just once. The target antigen is unknown. This specimen belongs to a study of cytomegalovirus exposure and HLA in healthy donors. Across the study: About 77 million unique TCRs from HLA-typed donors made up an early data release.

V lost 5 bases, J lost 3 bases, and 13 bases stayed unmatched. Germline CDR1 reads LNHDA; CDR2 reads SQIVND (reference sequence). The CDR3 is 17 residues long. PCR employed 60 Vbeta and 13 Jbeta primers. Profiling relied on immunoSEQ multiplex PCR, and the TCRdb table lists in-frame clones only, not all of them. The repertoire consists of about 100,000 clones, with roughly 80% occurring once and the leading ten covering just over 2.5%. Study results and caveats: About 90% or about 30% of the time was how often most TCR beta V segments were productive, according to an earlier analysis.

This receptor was identified in a middle-aged man in good health and CMV-seronegative. Specimen: PBMCs. The J gene is TRBJ1-1, the V gene TRBV19; 9 bases fit TRBD1. In DNA form, the CDR3 reads TGTGCCAGTAGTGCTGGGACAGGGCGGTATGGGGACACTGAAGCTTTCTTT. Its protein product is CASSAGTGRYGDTEAFF. The full variable domain, rest sourced from reference TRBV19 and TRBJ1-1, is DGGITQSPKYLFRKEGQNVTLSCEQNLNHDAMYWYRQDPGQGLRLIYYSQIVNDFQKGDIAEGYSVSREKKESFPLTVTSAQKNPTAFYLCASSAGTGRYGDTEAFFGQGTRLTVV.